This T cell receptor (beta chain) was identified in a study of CD8+CD57+ T cells in acquired aplastic anemia. For CDR3 and TCR beta VDJ profiling, genomic DNA was the template used. TCRdb passed the reads through MiXCR, listing each CDR3 protein once. The sample lists about 98,000 distinct CDR3 sequences, roughly two thirds seen once, with 50% to 70% in the top ten. CD8+CD57+ cell expansion, shown by flow cytometry, had occurred in the patients selected for sequencing. Germline CDR1 and CDR2: LNHNV and YYDKDF (reference sequence). The ends were cut back, 0 bases at V and 7 bases at J, with 13 bases in the middle. This CDR3 is 15 amino acids long.

The rearrangement joins TRBV15 to TRBJ2-1, with a weak D call TRBD1 (5 bases). Sequencing used sorted CD4+, CD8+, or CD8+CD57+ T cells (not recorded which) from PBMCs. This clonotype originated in a human donor with aplastic anemia. CDR3 sequence reads: CATSRDSGQTNEQFF. The DNA of the CDR3 is TGTGCCACCAGCAGAGATTCAGGGCAGACTAATGAGCAGTTCTTC. Supplemented by reference TRBV15 and TRBJ2-1, the full variable domain reads DAMVIQNPRYQVTQFGKPVTLSCSQTLNHNVMYWYQQKSSQAPKLLFHYYDKDFNNEADTPDNFQSRRPNTSFCFLDIRSPGLGDTAMYLCATSRDSGQTNEQFFGPGTRLTVL.